Listed here are 12 T cell receptor beta chains from one sample, sequenced in a study of T-cell memory formation after mild COVID-19. MiXCR, applied by TCRdb to the 5' RACE reads, yields one record per CDR3 protein. This sample carries hundreds of thousands of distinct CDR3 sequences, roughly 26% of them seen once, and the ten largest clones take roughly 8.9%. The sample consisted of PBMCs or a T cell subset sorted from them (not recorded which). All receptors come from an adult woman who had mild COVID-19 (a few samples of this study predate the infection). Cell type and time point are not known.

This rearrangement joins TRBV5-1 to TRBJ2-5; perhaps TRBD1 as D (5 bases). Trimming cost V 0 bases and J 2 bases, with 11 bases left between them. The CDR3 loop spans 15 amino acids. Germline CDR1 SGHRS, CDR2 YFSETQ. The DNA of the CDR3 is TGCGCCAGCAGCTTGGCGCGCAGGGTACAAGAGACCCAGTACTTC. It specifies CASSLARRVQETQYF.

This clonotype was counted a few times. This rearrangement joins TRBV18 to TRBJ2-3; 12 bases fit TRBD2. Trimming took 6 bases from V and 4 from J; bases not matched to a gene: 8. The CDR3 sequence is 16 residues long. Germline V gene sequence: CDR1 KGHSH, CDR2 LQKENI. The CDR3 region has the DNA TGTGCCAGCTCCCGGACTAGCGGGAACCCGGCAGATACGCAGTATTTT. Protein sequence: CASSRTSGNPADTQYF. The entire variable domain, with the rest obtained from reference TRBV18 and TRBJ2-3, is as follows: NAGVMQNPRHLVRRRGQEARLRCSPMKGHSHVYWYRQLPEEGLKFMVYLQKENIIDESGMPKERFSAEFPKEGPSILRIQQVVRGDSAAYFCASSRTSGNPADTQYFGPGTRLTVL.

This chain links TRBV20-1 with TRBJ1-4; no clear D. Germline values: CDR1 DFQATT, CDR2 SNEGSKA (reference sequence). The V gene lost 0 bases and the J gene lost 7 bases, with 6 bases spanning the gap. This CDR3 spans 12 amino acids. CDR3 sequence (DNA): TGCAGTGCTAGAGACACCGGTGAAAAACTGTTTTTT. Residues: CSARDTGEKLFF.

The CDR3 sequence: CASSQDWGYYEQYF. The CDR3 DNA sequence: TGTGCCAGCAGCCAAGATTGGGGCTACTACGAGCAGTACTTC. This rearrangement joins TRBV14 to TRBJ2-7; D possibly corresponds to TRBD1 (5 bases). The CDR3 totals 14 residues. Germline CDR1 SGHDN, CDR2 FVKESK. With 0 bases removed from V and 3 bases from J, the gap between germline ends came to 9 bases. Combining the CDR3 with reference TRBV14 and TRBJ2-7 gives the whole variable domain EAGVTQFPSHSVIEKGQTVTLRCDPISGHDNLYWYRRVMGKEIKFLLHFVKESKQDESGMPNNRFLAERTGGTYSTLKVQPAELEDSGVYFCASSQDWGYYEQYFGPGTRLTVT.

V usage is TRBV9 and J usage is TRBJ2-5; 12 nucleotides align to TRBD2. Germline values: CDR1 SGDLS, CDR2 YYNGEE. Trimming cost V 3 bases and J 5 bases; bases outside gene matches: 11. This CDR3 spans 17 amino acids. CDR3 in DNA: TGTGCCAGCAGCGCCCAGATACTAGCGGGGGGTGGGGAGACCCAGTACTTC. It specifies CASSAQILAGGGETQYF.

The V call is TRBV2, the J call TRBJ1-5, with no clear D. CDR3 length equals 16 residues. The germline V gene encodes CDR1 SNHLY and CDR2 FYNNEI. V was cut by 4 bases and J by 1 base, with 14 bases left in between. The CDR3 is CASSGGLGVSNQPQHF. Here the CDR3 DNA reads TGTGCCAGCAGTGGAGGGCTCGGAGTGAGCAATCAGCCCCAGCATTTT.

The chain has TRBV11-2 and TRBJ1-2; TRBD1 aligns across 9 bases. The CDR3 contains 15 residues. The trim removed 0 bases at V and 6 bases at J, leaving 5 bases unmatched. Looked up from germline, CDR1 is SGHAT and CDR2 is FQNNGV. CDR3 nucleotide sequence: TGTGCCAGCAGCTTAGAACCCCGGGACAGGGATGGCTACACCTTC. It encodes CASSLEPRDRDGYTF. Supplemented by reference TRBV11-2 and TRBJ1-2, the full variable domain reads EAGVAQSPRYKIIEKRQSVAFWCNPISGHATLYWYQQILGQGPKLLIQFQNNGVVDDSQLPKDRFSAERLKGVDSTLKIQPAKLEDSAVYLCASSLEPRDRDGYTFGSGTRLTVV.

The sample holds a few counts of this clonotype. The V gene is TRBV7-9, the J gene TRBJ1-4; D call uncertain. CDR1 and CDR2 (germline): SEHNR, FQNEAQ (reference sequence). Trimming stripped 5 bases from V and 10 bases from J, with 11 bases between. The CDR3 totals 12 residues. The CDR3 nucleotides are TGTGCCAGCAGCCCGGACCGTCGAAAACTGTTTTTT. The encoded protein is CASSPDRRKLFF.

The table lists this clonotype with a few counts. The chain combines TRBV6-5 with TRBJ2-1, with TRBD2 matching 12 bases. Unmatched junction bases numbered 6, after V lost 0 bases and J lost 0 bases. Germline CDR1 and CDR2: MNHEY and SVGAGI. This CDR3 spans 19 amino acids. The CDR3 is CASSYSWLAGGSSYNEQFF. CDR3 in DNA: TGTGCCAGCAGTTACTCGTGGCTAGCGGGAGGGAGCTCCTACAATGAGCAGTTCTTC.

The chain links TRBV12-3 or TRBV12-4 to TRBJ1-6; 11 bases are a match to TRBD1. V shed 5 bases and J 9 bases; nucleotides not matched to a gene: 3. The CDR3 is 14 residues long. CDR3 region: CASSGQGAISPLHF. In DNA, the CDR3 is TGTGCCAGCAGTGGACAGGGGGCGATTTCACCCCTCCACTTT.

This clonotype has a count of ten or more. The chain recombines TRBV24-1 with TRBJ2-3; D is ambiguous. Trimming stripped 4 bases from V and 1 base from J, with 5 bases between. Germline values: CDR1 KGHDR, CDR2 SFDVKD. CDR3 length: 13 residues. The DNA for the CDR3 is TGTGCCACCAGTGAGGACGGCACAGATACGCAGTATTTT. This gives the protein CATSEDGTDTQYF.

The chain recombines TRBV7-4 with TRBJ2-3, with 8 positions matching TRBD1. V shed 7 bases, J shed 1 base, and the junction held 4 bases outside the gene matches. This CDR3 has 14 residues. Germline V gene sequence: CDR1 SGHVT, CDR2 SQSDAQ. The CDR3, as DNA: TGTGCCAGCATCACGGACAGGGGCACAGATACGCAGTATTTT. Its protein product is CASITDRGTDTQYF.